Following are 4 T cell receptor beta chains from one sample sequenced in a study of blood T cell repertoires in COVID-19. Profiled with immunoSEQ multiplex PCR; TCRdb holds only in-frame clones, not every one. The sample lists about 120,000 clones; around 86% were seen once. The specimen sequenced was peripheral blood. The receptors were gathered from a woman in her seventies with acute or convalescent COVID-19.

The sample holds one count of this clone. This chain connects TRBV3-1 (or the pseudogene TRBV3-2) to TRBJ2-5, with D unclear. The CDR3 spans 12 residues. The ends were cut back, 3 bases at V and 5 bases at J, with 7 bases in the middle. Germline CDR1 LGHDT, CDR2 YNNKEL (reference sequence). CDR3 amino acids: CASSQLEETQYF. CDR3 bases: TGTGCCAGCAGCCAGCTGGAGGAGACCCAGTACTTC.

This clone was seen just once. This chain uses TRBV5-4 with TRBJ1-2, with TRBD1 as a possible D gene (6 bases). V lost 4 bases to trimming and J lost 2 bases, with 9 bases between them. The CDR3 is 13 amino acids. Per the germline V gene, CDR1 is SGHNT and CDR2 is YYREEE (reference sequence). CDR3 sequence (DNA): TGTGCCAGCAGCGCCGGACAGAACTATGGCTACACCTTC. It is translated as CASSAGQNYGYTF.

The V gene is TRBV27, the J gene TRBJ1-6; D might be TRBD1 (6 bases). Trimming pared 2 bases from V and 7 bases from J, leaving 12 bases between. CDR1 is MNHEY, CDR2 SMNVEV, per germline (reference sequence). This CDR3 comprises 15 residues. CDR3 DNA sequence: TGTGCCAGCAGTTTAGCAGGGGTAATGAATTCACCCCTCCACTTT. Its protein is CASSLAGVMNSPLHF.

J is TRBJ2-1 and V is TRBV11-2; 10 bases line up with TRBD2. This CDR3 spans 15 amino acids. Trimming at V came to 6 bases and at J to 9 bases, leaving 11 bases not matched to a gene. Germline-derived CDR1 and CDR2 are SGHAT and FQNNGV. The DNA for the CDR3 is TGTGCCAGCAGTCCGGGACTAGCGAAAGGTAGTGAGCAGTTCTTC. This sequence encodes CASSPGLAKGSEQFF.